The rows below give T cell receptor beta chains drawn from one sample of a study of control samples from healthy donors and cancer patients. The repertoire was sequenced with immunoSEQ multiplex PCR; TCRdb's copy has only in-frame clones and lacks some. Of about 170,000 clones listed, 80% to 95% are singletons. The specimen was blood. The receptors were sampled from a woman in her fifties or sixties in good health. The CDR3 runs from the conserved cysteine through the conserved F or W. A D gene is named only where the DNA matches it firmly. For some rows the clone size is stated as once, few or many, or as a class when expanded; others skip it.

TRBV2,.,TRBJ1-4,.,TGTGCCAGCAGTGAAGGACCGCGTAATGAAAAACTGTTTTTT,CASSEGPRNEKLFF
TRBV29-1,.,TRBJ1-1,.,TGCAGCGTTGAAGCCCCCCCGGGAAACACTGAAGCTTTCTTT,CSVEAPPGNTEAFF
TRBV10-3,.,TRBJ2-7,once,TGTGCCATCAGTGGAACAGGTTACGAGCAGTACTTC,CAISGTGYEQYF
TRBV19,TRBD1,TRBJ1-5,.,TGTGCCAGTAGTATAGATCTAGGACAGGGGAATCAGCCCCAGCATTTT,CASSIDLGQGNQPQHF
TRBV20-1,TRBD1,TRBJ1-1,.,TGCAGTGCTAGTAACAGGGGGGACACTGAAGCTTTCTTT,CSASNRGDTEAFF
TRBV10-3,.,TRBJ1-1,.,TGTGCCATCAGTGAGTCTGTCCAAAGCACTGAAGCTTTCTTT,CAISESVQSTEAFF
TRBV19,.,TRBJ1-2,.,TGTGCCAGTAGTATTCTGTTTCCCCCGCGGGGCTACACCTTC,CASSILFPPRGYTF
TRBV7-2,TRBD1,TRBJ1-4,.,TGTGCCAGCAGCTTAGCTGGACAGGGGCAAGAAAAACTGTTTTTT,CASSLAGQGQEKLFF
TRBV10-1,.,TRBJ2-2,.,TGCGCCAGCAGTGGCGAGGAGTACACCGGGGAGCTGTTTTTT,CASSGEEYTGELFF
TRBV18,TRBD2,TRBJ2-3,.,TGTGCCAGCTCACCACCCCCTCGAGGCAGCGGGGGGGCCTTAGATACGCAGTATTTT,CASSPPPRGSGGALDTQYF